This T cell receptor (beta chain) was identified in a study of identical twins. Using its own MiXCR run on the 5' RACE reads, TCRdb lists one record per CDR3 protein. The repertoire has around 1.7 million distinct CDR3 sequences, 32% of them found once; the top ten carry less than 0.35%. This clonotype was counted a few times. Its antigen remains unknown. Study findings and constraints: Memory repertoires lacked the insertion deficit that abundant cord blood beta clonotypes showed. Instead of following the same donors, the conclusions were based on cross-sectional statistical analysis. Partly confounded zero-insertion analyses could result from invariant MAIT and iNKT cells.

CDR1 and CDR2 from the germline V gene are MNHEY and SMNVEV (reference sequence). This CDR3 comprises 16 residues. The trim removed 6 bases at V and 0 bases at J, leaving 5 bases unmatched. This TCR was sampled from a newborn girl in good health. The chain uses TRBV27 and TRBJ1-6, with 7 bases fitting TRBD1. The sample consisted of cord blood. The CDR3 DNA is TGTGCCAGCAGATTGACAGGGCGCTCCTATAATTCACCCCTCCACTTT. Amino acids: CASRLTGRSYNSPLHF.